The rows below give T cell receptor beta chains drawn from one sample of a study of STAT3 mutations in large granular lymphocyte leukemia. Method: immunoSEQ multiplex PCR; TCRdb's copy keeps in-frame clones and lacks some. The table records over 10,000 clones, approximately 84% of them present only once. The sequenced sample consisted of peripheral blood mononuclear cells. The source of these receptors is a man in his 60s with T-cell large granular lymphocyte leukemia. Some clones in this sample may be carry-over from other donors' samples. Both conserved end residues are part of each CDR3. A row's size may be missing; if present it is once, few, many or a size class.

cdr3_aa v_call cdr3_length j_call clone_size
CASSLEEQRTDTQYF TRBV5-1 15 TRBJ2-3 NA
CASSPGLEETQYF TRBV5-4 13 TRBJ2-5 few
CATLDRGNTEAFF TRBV10-3 13 TRBJ1-1 NA
CASNPGQGPLGTDTQYF TRBV7-3 17 TRBJ2-3 NA
CASSIADRGGETQYF TRBV19 15 TRBJ2-5 NA
CASSPSETSGSGAF TRBV7-8 14 TRBJ2-3 NA
CASSPRTSKETQYF TRBV5-4 14 TRBJ2-5 NA
CASSPGPWTDTQYF TRBV18 14 TRBJ2-3 once
CASSIGGTGTYEQYF TRBV19 15 TRBJ2-7 NA
CASSQAPRVAGGLRATDTQYF TRBV4-3 21 TRBJ2-3 NA
CASSPSRGDGYTF TRBV18 13 TRBJ1-2 few
CASSVDRAAYGYTF TRBV5-6 14 TRBJ1-2 NA
CASRGAGGGYEQYF TRBV10-2 14 TRBJ2-7 NA
CASSLRGLQNADTQYF TRBV7-8 16 TRBJ2-3 NA
CASSPPGYEQYF TRBV5-1 12 TRBJ2-7 once
CASSLDGRDTEAFF TRBV5-1 14 TRBJ1-1 once
CASSLVGTQGGYTF TRBV5-6 14 TRBJ1-2 NA
CASSQAMEIGNSPLHF TRBV4-1 16 TRBJ1-6 once
CASSHRLGLGETQYF TRBV5-6 15 TRBJ2-5 NA
CASSPDAYEQYF TRBV5-4 12 TRBJ2-7 NA
CSVERLAGAEAYNEQFF TRBV29-1 17 TRBJ2-1 NA
CASSRSGLLTGELFF TRBV7-9 15 TRBJ2-2 NA
CASSFDRGRRGYTF TRBV7-2 14 TRBJ1-2 NA
CASSLGGRPNEQFF TRBV18 14 TRBJ2-1 NA
CARSLGTSAPYNEQFF TRBV5-3 16 TRBJ2-1 NA
CASSYSPADNQETQYF TRBV6-5 16 TRBJ2-5 NA
CASSPTGANVLTF TRBV7-9 13 TRBJ2-6 NA
CASSRNTNTEAFF TRBV7-9 13 TRBJ1-1 NA
CATSRGGGENYGYTF TRBV15 15 TRBJ1-2 NA
CASSLAGRPGELFF TRBV5-1 14 TRBJ2-2 NA
CASSPQGVYYSNQPQHF TRBV19 17 TRBJ1-5 NA
CASSLEGRPANTEAFF TRBV5-6 16 TRBJ1-1 NA
CASSYSASGFYEQYF TRBV6-5 15 TRBJ2-7 NA
CASSLQGPLNNEQFF TRBV11-2 15 TRBJ2-1 NA
CASSQDYRTQYF TRBV4-3 12 TRBJ2-5 NA
CASSPGPRTGRRAYEQYF TRBV18 18 TRBJ2-7 NA
CASSLPLDTGELFF TRBV5-1 14 TRBJ2-2 NA
CASSLGAQETQYF TRBV5-1 13 TRBJ2-5 few
CSVDGGGRNYGYTF TRBV29-1 14 TRBJ1-2 NA
CASSGGRVSPGELFF TRBV2 15 TRBJ2-2 NA
CASTRGSTDTQYF TRBV6-6 13 TRBJ2-3 NA
CASSVGGTYTGELFF TRBV9 15 TRBJ2-2 NA
CASSPGGGASYEQYF TRBV18 15 TRBJ2-7 NA
CASSFSQITEAFF TRBV7-9 13 TRBJ1-1 NA
CASSPTSFRELFF TRBV27 13 TRBJ2-2 NA
CASFPRVEGFQPQHF TRBV7-6 15 TRBJ1-5 NA
CASSFGKEGFLYGYTF TRBV11-2 16 TRBJ1-2 NA
CASSIGPGQGVYEQYF TRBV19 16 TRBJ2-7 NA